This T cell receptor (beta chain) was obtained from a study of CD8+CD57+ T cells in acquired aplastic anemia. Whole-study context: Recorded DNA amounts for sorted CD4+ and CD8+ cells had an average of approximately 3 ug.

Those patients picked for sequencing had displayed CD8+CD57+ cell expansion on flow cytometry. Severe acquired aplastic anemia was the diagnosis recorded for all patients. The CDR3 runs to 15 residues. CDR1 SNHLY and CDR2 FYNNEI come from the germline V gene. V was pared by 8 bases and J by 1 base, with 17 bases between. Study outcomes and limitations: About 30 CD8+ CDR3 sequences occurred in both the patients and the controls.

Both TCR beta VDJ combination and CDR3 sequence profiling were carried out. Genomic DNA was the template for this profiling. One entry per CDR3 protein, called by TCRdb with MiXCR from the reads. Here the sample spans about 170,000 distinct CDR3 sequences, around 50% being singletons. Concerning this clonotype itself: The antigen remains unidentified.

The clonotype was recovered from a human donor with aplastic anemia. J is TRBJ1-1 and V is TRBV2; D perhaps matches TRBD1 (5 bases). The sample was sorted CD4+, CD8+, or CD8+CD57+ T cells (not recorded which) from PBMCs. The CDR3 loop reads CASSQMGQPNTEAFF. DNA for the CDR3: TGTGCCAGCTCACAAATGGGGCAACCGAACACTGAAGCTTTCTTT.